Each of the 18 T cell receptor beta chains below was sequenced from the same sample in a study of blood T cell repertoires in COVID-19. Only in-frame clones appear in the TCRdb table, and some are missing; sequencing was by immunoSEQ multiplex PCR. The repertoire holds roughly 89,000 clones, with less than 85% as singletons. Sequencing input: peripheral blood. These receptors all come from a woman between 70 and 85 years old with acute or convalescent COVID-19.

The chain couples TRBV19 to TRBJ2-5, with TRBD1 matching over 8 bases. V gave up 1 base and J gave up 4 bases; unmatched junction bases: 5. Germline lookup yields CDR1 LNHDA and CDR2 SQIVND (reference sequence). This CDR3 region has 15 residues. The CDR3: CASSIGTGRRETQYF. In DNA form, the CDR3 reads TGTGCCAGTAGTATAGGGACAGGGAGACGAGAGACCCAGTACTTC.

The J gene is TRBJ1-2, the V gene TRBV6-5, with D unresolved. CDR1 MNHEY and CDR2 SVGAGI come from the germline V gene. The CDR3 totals 15 residues. Trimming pared 7 bases from V and 3 bases from J, leaving 18 bases between. The CDR3 bases are TGTGCCAGCACCCTAAGTTGGGGAGATGACTATGGCTACACCTTC. Translated: CASTLSWGDDYGYTF.

This chain connects TRBV7-9 to TRBJ2-4; D is unresolved. The germline V gene encodes CDR1 SEHNR and CDR2 FQNEAQ (reference sequence). The CDR3 contains 13 residues. Trimming pared 2 bases from V and 8 bases from J, leaving 10 bases between. The DNA for the CDR3 is TGTGCCAGCAGCTTACAGTCTTATGACATTCAGTACTTC. It translates to CASSLQSYDIQYF.

V is TRBV19 and J is TRBJ1-2, with 8 bases aligning to TRBD1. Unmatched junction bases numbered 13, after V lost 5 bases and J lost 8 bases. Germline CDR1 reads LNHDA; CDR2 reads SQIVND (reference sequence). This CDR3 is built from 15 residues. In DNA, the CDR3 is TGTGCCAGTAGTGAAGACGGACAGGGAGCCCGAGGCTACACCTTC. Translated: CASSEDGQGARGYTF.

The chain links TRBV2 to TRBJ2-1; the match to TRBD2 covers 9 bases. The ends lost 3 bases at V and 3 bases at J; junction bases unmatched: 3. Germline lookup yields CDR1 SNHLY and CDR2 FYNNEI. The CDR3 is made up of 15 amino acids. Written as DNA, the CDR3 is TGTGCCAGCAGTGAGCGGGAGGGAAACTACAATGAGCAGTTCTTC. It translates to CASSEREGNYNEQFF.

This clone came up a few times. The gene calls are TRBV7-3 and TRBJ2-2, with 10 bases matching TRBD1. In germline, CDR1 is SGHTA, CDR2 FQGTGA. J gave up 3 bases and V 5 bases, and 6 bases lay outside the gene matches. This CDR3 is 16 amino acids long. The CDR3 DNA sequence: TGTGCCAGCAGCCCGAAGGGGACAGGGGACACCGGGGAGCTGTTTTTT. This encodes CASSPKGTGDTGELFF.

This chain links TRBV6-5 with TRBJ2-1; 7 bases align to TRBD2. Germline CDR1 is MNHEY and CDR2 is SVGAGI. V shed 6 bases and J 0 bases; nucleotides not matched to a gene: 2. The CDR3 is 14 amino acids. This CDR3 reads CASRLAISYNEQFF. CDR3 coding DNA: TGTGCCAGCAGACTAGCGATCTCCTACAATGAGCAGTTCTTC.

The J gene is TRBJ2-7, the V gene TRBV6-2 or TRBV6-3; D might be TRBD2 (5 bases). Looked up from germline, CDR1 is MNHEY and CDR2 is SVGEGT. Trimming shortened V by 6 bases and J by 3 bases, and 24 bases separated the two germline ends. The CDR3 has 17 amino acids. The CDR3 region has the DNA TGTGCCAGCAGCCCCCGCCGGCCGGGAAGGAAGCTCTACGAGCAGTACTTC. As protein: CASSPRRPGRKLYEQYF.

The chain joins TRBV11-2 to TRBJ2-7, with D maybe TRBD1 (6 bases). Germline V gene sequence: CDR1 SGHAT, CDR2 FQNNGV. CDR3 length equals 14 residues. Between the trimmed V and J ends, which lost 5 bases and 6 bases, there was a span of 17 bases. CDR3 in amino acids: CASSPDSSQREQYF. CDR3 DNA: TGTGCCAGCAGCCCGGACAGTTCCCAACGCGAGCAGTACTTC.

This rearrangement joins TRBV28 to TRBJ1-1, with D tentatively TRBD1 (5 bases). This CDR3 is 13 amino acids long. V was cut by 7 bases and J by 3 bases, with 12 bases left in between. Germline V lookup: CDR1 MDHEN, CDR2 SYDVKM. CDR3 sequence: CASTMGGDTEAFF. CDR3 nucleotide sequence: TGTGCCAGCACCATGGGGGGGGACACTGAAGCTTTCTTT.

The V gene is TRBV5-5, the J gene TRBJ2-7, with 9 positions matching TRBD1. The CDR3 contains 15 residues. Germline trimming cut 2 bases from V and 3 bases from J; bases unmatched to any gene: 6. In germline, CDR1 is SGHKS, CDR2 YYEKEE (reference sequence). The chain's CDR3 is CASSLSGTGYYEQYF. In nucleotides, the CDR3 is TGTGCCAGCAGCTTATCCGGGACAGGGTACTACGAGCAGTACTTC.

The CDR3 nucleotides read TGTGCCAGCAGCTTTGCTAGCGCGAACTACGAGCAGTACTTC. Translating gives CASSFASANYEQYF. The rearrangement uses TRBV5-5 and TRBJ2-7; TRBD2 might be the D (6 bases). The CDR3 extends over 14 amino acids. Trimming removed 2 bases from V and 3 bases from J, with 12 bases in between. CDR1 and CDR2 (germline): SGHKS, YYEKEE (reference sequence). The variable domain in full, completed from reference TRBV5-5 and TRBJ2-7, reads DAGVTQSPTHLIKTRGQQVTLRCSPISGHKSVSWYQQVLGQGPQFIFQYYEKEERGRGNFPDRFSARQFPNYSSELNVNALLLGDSALYLCASSFASANYEQYFGPGTRLTVT.

V and J are TRBV3-1 (or the pseudogene TRBV3-2) and TRBJ2-2; no clear D. The length of the CDR3 is 13 residues. The V gene's germline CDR1 is LGHDT and CDR2 YNNKEL (reference sequence). With 4 bases removed from V and 1 base from J, the gap between germline ends came to 4 bases. This CDR3 reads CASSPRNTGELFF. For the CDR3, the DNA is TGTGCCAGCAGCCCGAGGAACACCGGGGAGCTGTTTTTT.

The chain is built from TRBV7-2 and TRBJ2-5; 7 positions agree with TRBD1. The length of the CDR3 is 15 residues. The J segment lost 5 bases and the V segment lost 1 base, leaving 7 bases of the junction unmatched. The germline gives CDR1 SGHTA, CDR2 FQGNSA. The CDR3 nucleotides read TGTGCCAGCAGCTTAGGGCCGGACAGGAGGGAGACCCAGTACTTC. This encodes CASSLGPDRRETQYF.

The rearrangement links TRBV5-4 to TRBJ1-2; D is perhaps TRBD1 (5 bases). Deletions cut 3 bases from V and 7 bases from J, with 19 bases between. The CDR3 runs 15 residues. Germline lookup yields CDR1 SGHNT and CDR2 YYREEE (reference sequence). The DNA of the CDR3 is TGTGCCAGCAGCTCAGGGAGGGCCGGGGGACGTGGCTACACCTTC. It encodes CASSSGRAGGRGYTF.

This chain joins TRBV6-5 and TRBJ2-7, with 8 nucleotides matching TRBD1. The V gene's germline CDR1 is MNHEY and CDR2 SVGAGI. The CDR3 is 15 residues long. V was pared by 6 bases and J by 1 base, with 8 bases of the junction left unmatched. CDR3 nucleotides: TGTGCCAGCAGCGGCAGGGGGCTATCATCCTACGAGCAGTACTTC. The encoded protein is CASSGRGLSSYEQYF.

V usage is TRBV5-4 and J usage is TRBJ1-1; TRBD1 agrees at 9 bases. Trimming took 4 bases from V and 8 from J; bases not matched to a gene: 12. Germline V gene lookup returns CDR1 SGHNT and CDR2 YYREEE (reference sequence). The CDR3 totals 15 residues. CDR3 loop: CASSIQGARRGEAFF. CDR3 sequence (DNA): TGTGCCAGCAGCATACAGGGGGCTAGGCGGGGGGAAGCTTTCTTT.

This clone was counted between two and nine times. The chain carries TRBV5-1 and TRBJ2-1, with 8 bases lining up with TRBD1. Trimming cost V 4 bases and J 4 bases; bases outside gene matches: 7. Germline CDR1 is SGHRS and CDR2 is YFSETQ. This CDR3 spans 15 amino acids. In nucleotides, the CDR3 is TGCGCCAGCAGCCCGAGACAGGGGACTTACAATGAGCAGTTCTTC. Translated, it gives CASSPRQGTYNEQFF.